Reported below is one T cell receptor (beta chain). Its antigen is not known. Germline CDR1 and CDR2: SGHTA and FQGTGA. With 8 bases removed from V and 3 bases from J, the gap between germline ends came to 13 bases. The CDR3 runs to 13 residues. This entry is derived from a study of T-cell memory formation after mild COVID-19. Study-wide background: Among the donors, TCR clusters were largely specific to each donor.

The study's findings and limits: Clones contracting day 15 to 85 were balanced CD4/CD8; later expanders leaned CD4+. Proof of SARS-CoV-2 specificity was absent for the second-wave clones that crested on day 37.

Using constant-segment primers, 5'RACE produced TCR alpha and TCR beta cDNA libraries carrying sample barcodes and UMIs. TCRdb re-called the 5' RACE reads with MiXCR, one entry per CDR3 protein. The sample lists 500,000 to 600,000 distinct CDR3 sequences, roughly 18% seen once, with approximately 12% in the top ten. Sequencing was done on a sample of PBMCs or a T cell subset sorted from them (not recorded which). This rearrangement joins TRBV7-3 to TRBJ1-1; perhaps TRBD1 as D (6 bases). The clonotype originates from an adult woman who had mild COVID-19 (a few samples of this study predate the infection). Cell type and time point are not known. The CDR3 sequence: CASRLRGYTEAFF. CDR3 nucleotide sequence: TGTGCCAGCCGGCTCAGGGGTTACACTGAAGCTTTCTTT.